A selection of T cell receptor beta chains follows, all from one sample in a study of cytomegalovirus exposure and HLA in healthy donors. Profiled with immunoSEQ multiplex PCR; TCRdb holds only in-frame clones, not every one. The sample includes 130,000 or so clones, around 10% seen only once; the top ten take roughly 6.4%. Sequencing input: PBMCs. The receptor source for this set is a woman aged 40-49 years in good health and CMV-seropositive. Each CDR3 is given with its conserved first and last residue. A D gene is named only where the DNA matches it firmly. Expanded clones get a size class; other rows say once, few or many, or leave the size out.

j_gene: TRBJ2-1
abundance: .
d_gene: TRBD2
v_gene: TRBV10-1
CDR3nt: TGCGCCAGCAGTGGGGGGGGGTACAATGAGCAGTTCTTC
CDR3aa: CASSGGGYNEQFF

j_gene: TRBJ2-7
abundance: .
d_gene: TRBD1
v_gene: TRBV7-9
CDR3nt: TGTGCCAGCAGCTTAAGTTGGGACAGGCTCCGAAGGGAGCAGTACTTC
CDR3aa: CASSLSWDRLRREQYF

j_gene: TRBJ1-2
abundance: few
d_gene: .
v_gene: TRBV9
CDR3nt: TGTGCCAGCAGCGTAGCTGGCAGAAACTATGGCTACACCTTC
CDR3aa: CASSVAGRNYGYTF

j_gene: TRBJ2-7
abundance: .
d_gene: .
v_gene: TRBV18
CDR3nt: TGTGCCAGCTCACCAAGTAGCGTCCGGGACGAGCAGTACTTC
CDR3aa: CASSPSSVRDEQYF

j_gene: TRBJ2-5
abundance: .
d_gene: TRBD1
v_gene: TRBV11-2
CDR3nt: TGTGCCAGCGGCCCCGGGACAGGGGTATCAGAGACCCAGTACTTC
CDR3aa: CASGPGTGVSETQYF

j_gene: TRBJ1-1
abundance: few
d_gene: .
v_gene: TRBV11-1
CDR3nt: TGTGCCAGCAGCGATCCAGGGTGGACTGAAGCTTTCTTT
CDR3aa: CASSDPGWTEAFF

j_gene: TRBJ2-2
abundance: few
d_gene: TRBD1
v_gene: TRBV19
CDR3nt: TGTGCCAGTCGGAGGACAGGGGACACCGGGGAGCTGTTTTTT
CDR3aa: CASRRTGDTGELFF

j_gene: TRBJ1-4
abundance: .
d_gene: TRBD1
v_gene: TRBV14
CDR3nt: TGTGCCAGCAGCCCACGAACGGGACAGGGAACTGCAACTAATGAAAAACTGTTTTTT
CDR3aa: CASSPRTGQGTATNEKLFF

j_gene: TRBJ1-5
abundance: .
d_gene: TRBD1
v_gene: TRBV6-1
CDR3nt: TGTGCCAGCAGCCCGGACAGGGTTGAGCCCCAGCATTTT
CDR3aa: CASSPDRVEPQHF

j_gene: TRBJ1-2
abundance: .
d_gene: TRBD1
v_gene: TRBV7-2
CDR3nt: TGTGCCAGCAGCCCCACCGGGACAGGGGGTTCCTATGGCTACACCTTC
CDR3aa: CASSPTGTGGSYGYTF

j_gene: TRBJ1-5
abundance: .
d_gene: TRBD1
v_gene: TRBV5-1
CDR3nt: TGCGCCAGCAGCATAACAGGGGATCCAAATCAGCCCCAGCATTTT
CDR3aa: CASSITGDPNQPQHF

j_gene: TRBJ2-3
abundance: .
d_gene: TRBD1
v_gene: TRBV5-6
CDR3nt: TGTGCCAGCAGCCCCTGGGACAGACGCACAGATACGCAGTATTTT
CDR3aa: CASSPWDRRTDTQYF

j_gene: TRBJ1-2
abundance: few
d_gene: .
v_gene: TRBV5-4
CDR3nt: TGTGCCAGCAGCTCCGGGAAAGACCGCTATGGCTACACCTTC
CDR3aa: CASSSGKDRYGYTF

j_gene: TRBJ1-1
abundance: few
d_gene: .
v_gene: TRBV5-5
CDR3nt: TGTGCCAGCAGCTCCACTGGCAGCGGTAACACTGAAGCTTTCTTT
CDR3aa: CASSSTGSGNTEAFF

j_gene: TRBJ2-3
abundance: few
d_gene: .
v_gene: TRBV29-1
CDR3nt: TGCAGCGTTGATGAGGGCACAGATACGCAGTATTTT
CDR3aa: CSVDEGTDTQYF

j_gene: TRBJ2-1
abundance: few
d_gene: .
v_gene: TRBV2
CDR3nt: TGTGCCAGCAGTGCGGAGGGGAGCTCCTACAATGAGCAGTTCTTC
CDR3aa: CASSAEGSSYNEQFF

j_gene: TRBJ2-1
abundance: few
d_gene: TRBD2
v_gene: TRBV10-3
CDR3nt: TGTGCCATCAGTGAGCCGGGACTAGCGGGCAATGAGCAGTTCTTC
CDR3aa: CAISEPGLAGNEQFF

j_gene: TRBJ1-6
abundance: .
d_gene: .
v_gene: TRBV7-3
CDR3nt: TGTGCCAGCAGCACGGACAGCCATAATTCACCCCTCCACTTT
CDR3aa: CASSTDSHNSPLHF

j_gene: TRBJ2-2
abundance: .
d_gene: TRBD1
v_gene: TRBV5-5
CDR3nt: TGTGCCAGCAGCAAGGGGGCGCAAACCGGGGAGCTGTTTTTT
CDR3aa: CASSKGAQTGELFF

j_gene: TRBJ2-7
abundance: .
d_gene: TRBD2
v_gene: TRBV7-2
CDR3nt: TGTGCCAGCAGCTTGGGACTAGCGACGTCCTACGAGCAGTACTTC
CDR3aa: CASSLGLATSYEQYF

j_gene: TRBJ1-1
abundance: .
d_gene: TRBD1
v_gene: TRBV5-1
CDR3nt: TGCGCCAGCAGCACCGGACAGGGATTGAACACTGAAGCTTTCTTT
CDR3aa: CASSTGQGLNTEAFF

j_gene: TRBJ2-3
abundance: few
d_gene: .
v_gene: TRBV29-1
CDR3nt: TGCAGCGTTGTGGGGGGATCTAGCACAGATACGCAGTATTTT
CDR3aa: CSVVGGSSTDTQYF

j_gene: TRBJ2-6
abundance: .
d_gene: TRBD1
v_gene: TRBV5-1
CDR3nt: TGCGCCAGCAGCCCGGCAGGGGGTCGACGGTCTGGGGCCAACGTCCTGACTTTC
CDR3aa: CASSPAGGRRSGANVLTF

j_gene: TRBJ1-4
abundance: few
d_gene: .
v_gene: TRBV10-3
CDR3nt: TGTGCCATCAGTGAAAAGGGGGAATACGGGACAAAACTGTTTTTT
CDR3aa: CAISEKGEYGTKLFF

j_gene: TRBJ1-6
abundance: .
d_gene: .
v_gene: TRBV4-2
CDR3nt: TGTGCCAGCACAGCGGGGGAGACCAATTCACCCCTCCACTTT
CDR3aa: CASTAGETNSPLHF

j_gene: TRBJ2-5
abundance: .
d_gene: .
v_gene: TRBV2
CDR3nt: TGTGCCAGCCGCCCTTATCTTACAGGCCCCCAGTACTTC
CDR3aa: CASRPYLTGPQYF

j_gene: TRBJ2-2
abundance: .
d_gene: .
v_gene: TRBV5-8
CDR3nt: TGTGCCAGCAGCTTCCTCACAGGGCGGGCCGGGGAGCTGTTTTTT
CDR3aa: CASSFLTGRAGELFF

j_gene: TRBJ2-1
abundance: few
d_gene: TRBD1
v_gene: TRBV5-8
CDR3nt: TGTGCCAGCAGCTCGGGACAGACCACCGACTACAATGAGCAGTTCTTC
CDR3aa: CASSSGQTTDYNEQFF

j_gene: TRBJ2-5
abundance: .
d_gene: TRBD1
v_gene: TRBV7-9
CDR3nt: TGTGCCAGCAGTTACCCGACAGGGGGCCAAGAGACCCAGTACTTC
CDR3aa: CASSYPTGGQETQYF

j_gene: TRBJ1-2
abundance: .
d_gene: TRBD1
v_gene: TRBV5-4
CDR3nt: TGTGCCAGCAGGAGAGGGACAGAAGATGGCTACACCTTC
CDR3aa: CASRRGTEDGYTF

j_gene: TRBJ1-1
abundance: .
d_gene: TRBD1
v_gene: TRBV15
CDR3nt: TGTGCCACCAGCACCCACAGGGGCACTGAAGCTTTCTTT
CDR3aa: CATSTHRGTEAFF

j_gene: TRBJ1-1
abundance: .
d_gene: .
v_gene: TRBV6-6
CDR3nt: TGTGCCAGCAGTTACCCGGACAGTGAAGCTTTCTTT
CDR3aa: CASSYPDSEAFF

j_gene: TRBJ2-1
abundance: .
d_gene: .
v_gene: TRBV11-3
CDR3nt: TGTGCCAGCAGCTTAGGACAGGGAGGCTCCTACAATGAGCAGTTCTTC
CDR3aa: CASSLGQGGSYNEQFF

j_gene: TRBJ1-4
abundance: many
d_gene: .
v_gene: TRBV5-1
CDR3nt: TGCGCCAGCAGCTTGTCCCCGCCCGGACAGCGGGGGATTAATGAAAAACTGTTTTTT
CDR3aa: CASSLSPPGQRGINEKLFF

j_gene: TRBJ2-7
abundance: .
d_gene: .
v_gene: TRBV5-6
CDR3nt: TGTGCCAGCAGCTTGGTTCGGGGGTCCTACGAGCAGTACTTC
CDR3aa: CASSLVRGSYEQYF

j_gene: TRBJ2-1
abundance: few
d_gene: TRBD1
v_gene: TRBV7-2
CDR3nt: TGTGCCAGCAGCTTCGACAGGGGTTCCTACAATGAGCAGTTCTTC
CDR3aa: CASSFDRGSYNEQFF

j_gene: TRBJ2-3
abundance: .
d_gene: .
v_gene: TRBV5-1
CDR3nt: TGCGCCAGCAGCTCCCTAACCACAGATACGCAGTATTTT
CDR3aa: CASSSLTTDTQYF

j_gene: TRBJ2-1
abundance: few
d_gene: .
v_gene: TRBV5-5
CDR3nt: TGTGCCAGCAGCTTGGAATTTTGGACAGAGAATGAGCAGTTCTTC
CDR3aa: CASSLEFWTENEQFF

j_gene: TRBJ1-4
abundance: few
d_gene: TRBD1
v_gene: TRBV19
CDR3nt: TGTGCCAGTAATTTAAGGACAGGGGCGACCGAAAAACTGTTTTTT
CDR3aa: CASNLRTGATEKLFF

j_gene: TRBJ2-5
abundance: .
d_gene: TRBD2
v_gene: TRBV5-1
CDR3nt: TGCGCCAGCAGCTTATCGCTAGCGGGGGGAAAAGAGACCCAGTACTTC
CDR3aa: CASSLSLAGGKETQYF

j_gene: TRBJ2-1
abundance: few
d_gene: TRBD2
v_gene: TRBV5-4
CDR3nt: TGTGCCAGCAGCTTGGAGGCTAGCGGGGGGGCCTACAATGAGCAGTTCTTC
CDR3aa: CASSLEASGGAYNEQFF

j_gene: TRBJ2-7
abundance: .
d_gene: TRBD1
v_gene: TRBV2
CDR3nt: TGTGCCAGCAGTGGGGTTACAGGGGCCAACGAGCAGTACTTC
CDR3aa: CASSGVTGANEQYF

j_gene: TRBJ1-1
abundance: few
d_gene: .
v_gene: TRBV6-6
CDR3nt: TGTGCCAGCAGCCCACCCCGGGGAGAAGCTTTCTTT
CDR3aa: CASSPPRGEAFF

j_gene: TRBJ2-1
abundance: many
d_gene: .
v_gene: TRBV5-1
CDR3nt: TGCGCCAGCAGCAGGGACTTTTACAATGAGCAGTTCTTC
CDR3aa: CASSRDFYNEQFF

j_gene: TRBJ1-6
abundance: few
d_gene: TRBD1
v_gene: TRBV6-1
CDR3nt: TGTGCCAGCAGCCGGGACAGGGTTGATTCACCCCTCCACTTT
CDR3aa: CASSRDRVDSPLHF

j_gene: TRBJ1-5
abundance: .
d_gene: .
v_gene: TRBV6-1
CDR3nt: TGTGCCAGCAGTCCCCCGGAGGGGCCCCAGCATTTT
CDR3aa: CASSPPEGPQHF

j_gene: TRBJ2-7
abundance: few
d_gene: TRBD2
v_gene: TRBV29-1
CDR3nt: TGCAGCGTTGAAGGACTAGCTCCACAATCCTACGAGCAGTACTTC
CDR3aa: CSVEGLAPQSYEQYF

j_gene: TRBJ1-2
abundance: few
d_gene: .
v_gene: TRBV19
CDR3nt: TGTGCCAGTCAGAGTATGGACTTTCCCTCTGGCTACACCTTC
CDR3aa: CASQSMDFPSGYTF

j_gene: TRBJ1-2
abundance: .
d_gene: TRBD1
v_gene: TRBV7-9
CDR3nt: TGTGCCAGCAGCTTGGCAGGGGGAGTCGCCCGGAACTATGGCTACACCTTC
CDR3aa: CASSLAGGVARNYGYTF

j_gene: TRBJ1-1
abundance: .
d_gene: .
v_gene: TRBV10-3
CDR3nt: TGTGCCACTTCAAGGGGCACTGAAGCTTTCTTT
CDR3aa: CATSRGTEAFF

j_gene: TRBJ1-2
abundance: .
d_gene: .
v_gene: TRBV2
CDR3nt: TGTGCCAGCAGTGCCCCAGGGGCGAACTATGGCTACACCTTC
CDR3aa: CASSAPGANYGYTF

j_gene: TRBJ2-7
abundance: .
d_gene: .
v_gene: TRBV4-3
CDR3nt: TGCGCCAGCAGCCAACTCCTCTCTTCTCAGGTCGAGCAGTACTTC
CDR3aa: CASSQLLSSQVEQYF

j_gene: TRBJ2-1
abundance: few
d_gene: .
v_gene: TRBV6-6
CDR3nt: TGTGCCAGCAGCCCCGGGACTGTCTACAATGAGCAGTTCTTC
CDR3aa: CASSPGTVYNEQFF

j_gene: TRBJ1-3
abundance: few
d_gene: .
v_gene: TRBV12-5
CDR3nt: TGTGCTAGTGGTTCTGACAGGCCCGTCTCTGGAAACACCATATATTTT
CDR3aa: CASGSDRPVSGNTIYF

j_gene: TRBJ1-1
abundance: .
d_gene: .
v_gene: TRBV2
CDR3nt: TGTGCCAGCAGCGGAGGGCCCACTGAAGCTTTCTTT
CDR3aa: CASSGGPTEAFF